The sequence of this TCR beta chain was determined in a study of T-cell memory formation after mild COVID-19. Study background: TCR clusters were mostly donor specific. Study-level results: Within pre-infection memory, some responding clones were found, suggesting cross-reactive memory joined. A second wave of clones peaked on day 37, and their SARS-CoV-2 specificity went unconfirmed. Day 15 to 85 contracting clones showed balanced CD4/CD8; day 15 to 37 expanders favored CD4+.

CDR3 length equals 14 residues. Germline CDR1 and CDR2: MNHEY and SVGAGI. The V segment lost 7 bases and the J segment 8 bases; nucleotides outside the gene matches: 8. This clonotype has only a few counts. Its specificity is unknown. TCRdb redid the calling of the 5' RACE reads with MiXCR, one entry per CDR3 protein. Here the sample spans about 57,000 distinct CDR3 sequences, 9% to 15% being singletons. The genes are TRBV6-5 and TRBJ1-6; 7 bases align to TRBD1. The origin of this receptor is a man aged 18 to 29 who had mild COVID-19 (a few samples of this study predate the infection). Cell type and time point are not known. Sample: PBMCs or a T cell subset sorted from them (not recorded which). CDR3 sequence: CASKGAIGDSPLHF. In DNA form, the CDR3 reads TGTGCCAGCAAGGGGGCCATAGGGGATTCACCCCTCCACTTT.